This section outlines one T cell receptor (beta chain) sequence together with its context. The target antigen is unknown. Patients included in sequencing had previously demonstrated CD8+CD57+ cell expansion by flow cytometry. The cohort consisted entirely of patients having severe acquired aplastic anemia. Investigators profiled TCR beta VDJ and CDR3 from genomic DNA template. TCRdb redid the calling of the reads with MiXCR, one entry per CDR3 protein. Of approximately 80,000 distinct CDR3 sequences listed, roughly three quarters are singletons. CDR3 length equals 15 residues. Germline V gene data show CDR1 as SGHAT and CDR2 as FQDESV (reference sequence). J lost 6 bases, V lost 6 bases, and 4 bases had no gene match. This specimen belongs to a study of CD8+CD57+ T cells in acquired aplastic anemia. Study background: Sorted CD4+ and CD8+ cells gave a mean 3.2 ug DNA, range about 0.19 to 27.4 ug.

Findings and caveats of the study: Overlapping CD8+ CDR3 repertoires of patients and controls contained approximately 28 shared sequences. CD8+ Simpson's diversity showed no significant patient-control difference.

Sequencing used sorted CD4+, CD8+, or CD8+CD57+ T cells (not recorded which) from PBMCs. The TCR sequence derives from a human donor with aplastic anemia. The V and J genes are TRBV11-1 and TRBJ2-1; 14 bases map to TRBD2. CDR3 bases: TGTGCCAGCAGAAGAGGACTAGCGGGGGGCAATGAGCAGTTCTTC. Translated: CASRRGLAGGNEQFF.